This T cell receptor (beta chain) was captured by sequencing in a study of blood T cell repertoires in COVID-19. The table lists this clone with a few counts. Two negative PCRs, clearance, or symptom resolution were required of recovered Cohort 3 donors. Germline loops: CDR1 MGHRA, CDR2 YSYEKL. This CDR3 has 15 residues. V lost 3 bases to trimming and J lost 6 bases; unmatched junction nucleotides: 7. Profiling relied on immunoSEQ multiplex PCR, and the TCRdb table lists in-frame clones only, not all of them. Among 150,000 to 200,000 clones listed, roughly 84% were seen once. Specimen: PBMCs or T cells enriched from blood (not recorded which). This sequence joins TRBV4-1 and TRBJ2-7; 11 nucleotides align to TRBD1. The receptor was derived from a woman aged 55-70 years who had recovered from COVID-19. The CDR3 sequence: CASSQGKGQGVEQYF. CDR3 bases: TGCGCCAGCAGCCAGGGGAAGGGACAGGGGGTCGAGCAGTACTTC.